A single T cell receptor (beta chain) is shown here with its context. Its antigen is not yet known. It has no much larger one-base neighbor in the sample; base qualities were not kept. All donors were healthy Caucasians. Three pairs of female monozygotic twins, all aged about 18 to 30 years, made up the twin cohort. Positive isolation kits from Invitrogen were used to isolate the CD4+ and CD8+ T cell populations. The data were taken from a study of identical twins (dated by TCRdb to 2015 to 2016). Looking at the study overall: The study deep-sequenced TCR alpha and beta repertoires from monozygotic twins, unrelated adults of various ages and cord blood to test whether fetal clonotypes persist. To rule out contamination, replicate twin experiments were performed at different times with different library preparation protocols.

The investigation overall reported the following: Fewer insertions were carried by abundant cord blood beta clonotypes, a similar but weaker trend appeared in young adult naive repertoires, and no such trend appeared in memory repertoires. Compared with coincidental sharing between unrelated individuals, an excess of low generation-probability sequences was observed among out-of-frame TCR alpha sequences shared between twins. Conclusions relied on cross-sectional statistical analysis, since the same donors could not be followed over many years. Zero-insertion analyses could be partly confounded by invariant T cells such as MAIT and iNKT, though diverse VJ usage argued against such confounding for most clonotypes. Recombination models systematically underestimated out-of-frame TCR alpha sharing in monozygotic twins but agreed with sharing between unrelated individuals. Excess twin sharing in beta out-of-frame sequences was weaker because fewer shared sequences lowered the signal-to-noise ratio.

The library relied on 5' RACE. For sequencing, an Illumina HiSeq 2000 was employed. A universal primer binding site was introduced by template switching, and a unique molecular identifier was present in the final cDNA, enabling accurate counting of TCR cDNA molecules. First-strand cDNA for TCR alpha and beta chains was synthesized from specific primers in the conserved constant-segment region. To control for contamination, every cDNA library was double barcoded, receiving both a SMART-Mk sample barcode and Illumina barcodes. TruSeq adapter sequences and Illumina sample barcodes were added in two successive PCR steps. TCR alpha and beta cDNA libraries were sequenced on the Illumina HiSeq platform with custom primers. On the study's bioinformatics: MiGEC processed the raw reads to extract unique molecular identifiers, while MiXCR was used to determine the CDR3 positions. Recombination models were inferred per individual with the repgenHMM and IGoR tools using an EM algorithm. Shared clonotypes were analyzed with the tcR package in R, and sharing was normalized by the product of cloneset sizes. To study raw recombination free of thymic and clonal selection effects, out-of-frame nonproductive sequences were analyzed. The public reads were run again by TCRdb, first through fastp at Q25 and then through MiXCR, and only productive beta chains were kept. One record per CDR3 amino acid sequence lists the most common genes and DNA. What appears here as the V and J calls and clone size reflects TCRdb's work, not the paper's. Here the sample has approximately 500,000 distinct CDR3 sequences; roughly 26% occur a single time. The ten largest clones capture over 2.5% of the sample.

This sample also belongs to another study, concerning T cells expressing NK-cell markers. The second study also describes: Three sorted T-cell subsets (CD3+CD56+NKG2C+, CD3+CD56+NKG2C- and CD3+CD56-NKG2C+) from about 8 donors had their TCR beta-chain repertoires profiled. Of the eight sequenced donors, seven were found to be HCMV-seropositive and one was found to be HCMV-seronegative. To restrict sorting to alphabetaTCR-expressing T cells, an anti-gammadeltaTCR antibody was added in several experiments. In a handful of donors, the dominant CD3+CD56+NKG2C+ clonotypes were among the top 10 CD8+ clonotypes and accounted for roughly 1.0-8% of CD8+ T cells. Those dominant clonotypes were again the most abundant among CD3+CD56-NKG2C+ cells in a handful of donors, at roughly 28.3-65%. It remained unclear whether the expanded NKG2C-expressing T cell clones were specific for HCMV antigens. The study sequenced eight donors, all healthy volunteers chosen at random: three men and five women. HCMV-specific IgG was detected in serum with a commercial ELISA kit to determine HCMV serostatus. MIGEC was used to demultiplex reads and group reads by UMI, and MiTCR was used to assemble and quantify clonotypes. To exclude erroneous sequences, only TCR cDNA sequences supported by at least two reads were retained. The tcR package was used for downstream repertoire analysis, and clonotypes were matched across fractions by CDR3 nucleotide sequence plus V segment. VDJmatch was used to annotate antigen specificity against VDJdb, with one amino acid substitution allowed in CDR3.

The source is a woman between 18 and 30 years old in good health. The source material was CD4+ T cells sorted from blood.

The DNA sequence is as follows: TGTGCCAGCAGCTTGGGTACAGGGCGAGAGACCCAGTACTTC. It translates to CASSLGTGRETQYF. The chain is assembled from TRBV7-9 and TRBJ2-5; tentative D gene TRBD1, with 6 bases matching. V loses 3 bases, J loses 4 bases, and the germline ends lie 12 bases apart. The CDR1 and CDR2 encoded by the germline V gene (reference sequence) are SEHNR and FQNEAQ. The CDR3 numbers 14 residues from cysteine through phenylalanine. This entry keeps only the CDR3 DNA: 42 bases, framed from base 1.